This record concerns one TCR beta chain sequence. What it binds is unknown. Unique molecular identifiers were present in the TCR beta cDNA libraries. One entry per CDR3 protein, called by TCRdb with MiXCR from the PCR reads. Of almost 700,000 distinct CDR3 sequences in the sample, roughly three fifths were seen once. The data belong to a study of post-analysis software for immune sequencing data. Overall study: Patients had relapsing-remitting, secondary progressive or progressive-relapsing multiple sclerosis; some lacked subtype.

Germline values: CDR1 MNHEY, CDR2 SVGAGI. This CDR3 spans 16 amino acids. Findings and limits, study-wide: There were roughly 5 TRBV segments more frequent in patients than controls, and TRBV5-6, TRBV5-1 and TRBV20-1 were among them.

Material: blood. The sequence was obtained from a girl between 2 and 10 years old with multiple sclerosis. This chain joins TRBV6-5 and TRBJ2-5, with TRBD2 identical over 13 bases. The J call may be in error: the DNA end matches TRBJ2-7 better. Written as DNA, the CDR3 is TGTGCCAGCAGTTACGTGAATGGACTAGCGGGAGCCGAGCAGTACTTC. This sequence encodes CASSYVNGLAGAEQYF.